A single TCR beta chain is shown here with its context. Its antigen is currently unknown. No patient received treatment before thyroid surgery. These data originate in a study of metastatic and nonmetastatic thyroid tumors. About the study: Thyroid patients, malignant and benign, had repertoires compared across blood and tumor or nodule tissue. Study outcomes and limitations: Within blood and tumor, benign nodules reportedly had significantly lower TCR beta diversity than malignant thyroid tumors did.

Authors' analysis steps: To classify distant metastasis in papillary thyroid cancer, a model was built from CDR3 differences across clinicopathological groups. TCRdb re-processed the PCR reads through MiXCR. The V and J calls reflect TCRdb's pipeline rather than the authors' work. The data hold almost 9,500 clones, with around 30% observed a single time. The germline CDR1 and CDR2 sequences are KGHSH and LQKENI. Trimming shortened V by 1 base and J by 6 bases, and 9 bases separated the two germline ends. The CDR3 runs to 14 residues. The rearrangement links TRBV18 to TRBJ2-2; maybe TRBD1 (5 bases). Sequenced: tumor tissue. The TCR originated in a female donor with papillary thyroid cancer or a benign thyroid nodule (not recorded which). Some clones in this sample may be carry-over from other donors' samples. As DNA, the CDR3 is TGTGCCAGCTCACCACAACAGGACGCCGGGGAGCTGTTTTTT. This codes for CASSPQQDAGELFF.